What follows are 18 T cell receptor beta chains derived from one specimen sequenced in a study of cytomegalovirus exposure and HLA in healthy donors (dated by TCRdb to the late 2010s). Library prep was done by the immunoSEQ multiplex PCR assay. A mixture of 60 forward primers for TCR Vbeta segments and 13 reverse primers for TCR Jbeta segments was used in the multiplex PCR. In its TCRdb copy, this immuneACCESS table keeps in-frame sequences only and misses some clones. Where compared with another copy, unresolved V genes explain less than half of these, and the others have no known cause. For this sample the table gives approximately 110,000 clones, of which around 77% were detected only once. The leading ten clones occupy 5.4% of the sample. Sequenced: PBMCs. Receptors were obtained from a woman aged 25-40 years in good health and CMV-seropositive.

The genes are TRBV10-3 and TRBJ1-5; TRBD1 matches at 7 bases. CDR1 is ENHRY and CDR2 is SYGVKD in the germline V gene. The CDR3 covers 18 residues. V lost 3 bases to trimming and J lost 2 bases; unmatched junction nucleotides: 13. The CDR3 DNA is TGTGCCATCAGTGATGGGCGACAGGGAACCGATGGCAATCAGCCCCAGCATTTT. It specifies CAISDGRQGTDGNQPQHF.

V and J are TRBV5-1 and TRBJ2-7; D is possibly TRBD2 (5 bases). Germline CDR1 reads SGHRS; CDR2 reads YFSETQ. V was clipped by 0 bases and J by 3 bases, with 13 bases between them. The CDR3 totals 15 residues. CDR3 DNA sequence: TGCGCCAGCAGCTTGGGCCTAGCTACGGGCTACGAGCAGTACTTC. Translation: CASSLGLATGYEQYF.

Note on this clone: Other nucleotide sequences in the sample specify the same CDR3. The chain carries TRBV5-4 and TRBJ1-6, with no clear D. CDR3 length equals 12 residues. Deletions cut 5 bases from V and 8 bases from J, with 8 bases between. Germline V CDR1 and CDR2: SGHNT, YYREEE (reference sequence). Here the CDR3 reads CASSLPYSPLHF. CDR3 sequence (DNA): TGTGCCAGCAGTTTGCCATATTCACCCCTCCACTTT.

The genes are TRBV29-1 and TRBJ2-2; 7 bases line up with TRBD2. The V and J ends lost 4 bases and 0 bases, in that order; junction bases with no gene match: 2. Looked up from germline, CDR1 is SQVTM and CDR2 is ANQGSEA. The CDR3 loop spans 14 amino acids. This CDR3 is CSVGSGTNTGELFF. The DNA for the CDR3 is TGCAGCGTTGGAAGCGGGACGAACACCGGGGAGCTGTTTTTT.

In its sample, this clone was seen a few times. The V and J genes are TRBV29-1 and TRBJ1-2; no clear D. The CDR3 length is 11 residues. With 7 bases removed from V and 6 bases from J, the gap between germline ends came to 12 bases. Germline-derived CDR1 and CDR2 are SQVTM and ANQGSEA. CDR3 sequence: CSAPMGHGYTF. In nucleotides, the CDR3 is TGCAGCGCTCCGATGGGCCATGGCTACACCTTC.

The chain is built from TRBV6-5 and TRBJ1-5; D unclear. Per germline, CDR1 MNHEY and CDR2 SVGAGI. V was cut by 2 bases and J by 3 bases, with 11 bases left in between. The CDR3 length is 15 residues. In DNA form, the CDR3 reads TGTGCCAGCAGTTACGCCCAGTTCTCCAATCAGCCCCAGCATTTT. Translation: CASSYAQFSNQPQHF.

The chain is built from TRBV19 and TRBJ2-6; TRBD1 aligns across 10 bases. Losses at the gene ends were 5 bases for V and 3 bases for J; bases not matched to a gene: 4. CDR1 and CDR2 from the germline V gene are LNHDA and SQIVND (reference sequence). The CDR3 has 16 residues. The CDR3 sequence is CASSRTGGSGANVLTF. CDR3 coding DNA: TGTGCCAGTAGTCGGACAGGGGGAAGTGGGGCCAACGTCCTGACTTTC. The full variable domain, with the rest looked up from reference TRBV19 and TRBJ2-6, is DGGITQSPKYLFRKEGQNVTLSCEQNLNHDAMYWYRQDPGQGLRLIYYSQIVNDFQKGDIAEGYSVSREKKESFPLTVTSAQKNPTAFYLCASSRTGGSGANVLTFGAGSRLTVL.

The CDR3 DNA follows: TGCGCCAGCAGCTTGGTGGGGGGTACGGACACCGGGGAGCTGTTTTTT. Translating it yields CASSLVGGTDTGELFF. The J gene is TRBJ2-2, the V gene TRBV5-1; possible D gene TRBD2, 6 bases. CDR1 and CDR2 from the germline V gene are SGHRS and YFSETQ. This CDR3 has 16 amino acids. V shed 0 bases and J shed 3 bases, with 12 bases lying between them.

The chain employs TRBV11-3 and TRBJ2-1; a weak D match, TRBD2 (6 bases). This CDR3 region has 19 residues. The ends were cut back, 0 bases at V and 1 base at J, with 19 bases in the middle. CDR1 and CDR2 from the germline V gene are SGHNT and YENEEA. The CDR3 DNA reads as TGTGCCAGCAGCTTAGATCCTACACTCGGCGGGGTTTCCTACAATGAGCAGTTCTTC. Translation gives CASSLDPTLGGVSYNEQFF.

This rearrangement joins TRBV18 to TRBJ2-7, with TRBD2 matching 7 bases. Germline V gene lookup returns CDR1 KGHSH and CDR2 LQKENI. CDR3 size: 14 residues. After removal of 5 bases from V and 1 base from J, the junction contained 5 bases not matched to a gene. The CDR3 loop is CASSWLAESYEQYF. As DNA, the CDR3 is TGTGCCAGCTCATGGCTAGCGGAGTCCTACGAGCAGTACTTC.

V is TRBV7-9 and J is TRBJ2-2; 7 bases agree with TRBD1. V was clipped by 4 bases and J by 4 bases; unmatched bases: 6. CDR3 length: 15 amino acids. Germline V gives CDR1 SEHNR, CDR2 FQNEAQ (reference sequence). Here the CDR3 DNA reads TGTGCCAGCAGCTCTCAGGACAGGTCCACCGGGGAGCTGTTTTTT. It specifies CASSSQDRSTGELFF.

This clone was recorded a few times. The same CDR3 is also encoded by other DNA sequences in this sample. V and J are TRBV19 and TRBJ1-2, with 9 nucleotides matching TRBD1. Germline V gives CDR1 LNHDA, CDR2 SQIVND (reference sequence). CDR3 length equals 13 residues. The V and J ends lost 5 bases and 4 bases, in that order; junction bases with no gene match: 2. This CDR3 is CASSPQGAYGYTF. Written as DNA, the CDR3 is TGTGCCAGTAGTCCACAGGGGGCCTATGGCTACACCTTC.

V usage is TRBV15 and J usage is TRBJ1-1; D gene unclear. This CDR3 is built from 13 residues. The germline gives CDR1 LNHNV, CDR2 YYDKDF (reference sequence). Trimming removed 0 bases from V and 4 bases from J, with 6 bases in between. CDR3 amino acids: CATSREAGTEAFF. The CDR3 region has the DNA TGTGCCACCAGCAGAGAAGCAGGCACTGAAGCTTTCTTT.

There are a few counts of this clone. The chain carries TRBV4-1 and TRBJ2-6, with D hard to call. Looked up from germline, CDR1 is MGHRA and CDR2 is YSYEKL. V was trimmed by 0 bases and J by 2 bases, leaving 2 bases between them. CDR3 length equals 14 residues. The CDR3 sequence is CASSQDAGANVLTF. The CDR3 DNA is TGCGCCAGCAGCCAAGACGCTGGGGCCAACGTCCTGACTTTC.

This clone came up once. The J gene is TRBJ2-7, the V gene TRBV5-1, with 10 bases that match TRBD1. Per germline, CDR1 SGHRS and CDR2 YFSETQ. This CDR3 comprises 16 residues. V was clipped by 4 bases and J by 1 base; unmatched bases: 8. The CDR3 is CASSPTGTGASYEQYF. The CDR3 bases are TGCGCCAGCAGCCCGACCGGGACAGGGGCGTCCTACGAGCAGTACTTC.

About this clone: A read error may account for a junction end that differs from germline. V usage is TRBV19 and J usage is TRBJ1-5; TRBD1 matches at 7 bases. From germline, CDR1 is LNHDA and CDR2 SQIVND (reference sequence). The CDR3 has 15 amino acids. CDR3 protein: CTSSIGTAINQPQHF. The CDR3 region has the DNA TGTACCAGTAGTATAGGGACAGCAATCAATCAGCCCCAGCATTTT.

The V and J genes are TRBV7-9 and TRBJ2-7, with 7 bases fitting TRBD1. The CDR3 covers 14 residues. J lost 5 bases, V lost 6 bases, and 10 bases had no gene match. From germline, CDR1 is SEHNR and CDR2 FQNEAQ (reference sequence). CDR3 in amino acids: CASRKKQGFHEQYF. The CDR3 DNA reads TGTGCCAGCAGAAAAAAACAGGGGTTCCACGAGCAGTACTTC.

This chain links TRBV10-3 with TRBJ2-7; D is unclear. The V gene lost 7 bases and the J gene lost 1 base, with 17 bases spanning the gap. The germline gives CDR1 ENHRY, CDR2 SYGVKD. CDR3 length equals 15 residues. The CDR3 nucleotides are TGTGCCATCACCACCGACTCGGCCCGATCCTACGAGCAGTACTTC. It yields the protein CAITTDSARSYEQYF.